Listed here are 2 T cell receptor beta chains from one sample, sequenced in a study of T cell changes during pregnancy in multiple sclerosis. Some clones are missing from TCRdb's copy, which holds only in-frame ones; the method was immunoSEQ multiplex PCR. The sample lists around 50,000 clones; approximately 93% were seen once. Source: CD4+ T cells from peripheral blood mononuclear cells, taken in the first trimester of pregnancy. The receptors come from a female donor with multiple sclerosis, enrolled in a pregnancy study.

The chain couples TRBV10-2 to TRBJ2-7; 9 positions match TRBD2. V shed 4 bases, J shed 4 bases, and the junction held 11 bases outside the gene matches. Per germline, CDR1 WSHSY and CDR2 SAAADI. The CDR3 extends over 16 amino acids. CDR3 nucleotide sequence: TGCGCCAGCAGTGGAACTAGCGGGCAGGGTCAATACGAGCAGTACTTC. It codes for CASSGTSGQGQYEQYF.

The chain links TRBV9 to TRBJ2-3, with D possibly being TRBD1 (6 bases). In germline, CDR1 is SGDLS, CDR2 YYNGEE. The CDR3 has 15 residues. Trimming took 3 bases from V and 1 from J, leaving 12 bases between them. The CDR3 protein is CASSDRTEGTDTQYF. CDR3 nucleotides: TGTGCCAGCAGCGACCGGACAGAAGGCACAGATACGCAGTATTTT.